The next 11 T cell receptor beta chains were all read from a single sample in a study of OX40 agonist ivuxolimab in advanced cancers. TCRdb's table, derived via immunoSEQ multiplex PCR, lists solely in-frame clones and lacks some. The sample carries fewer than 25,000 clones, roughly 80% recorded once. The specimen was CD4+ or CD8+ T cells sorted from blood, collected in a trial of the OX40 agonist ivuxolimab. All receptors come from an adult with an advanced solid tumor such as melanoma, head and neck, liver or kidney cancer.

The rearrangement links TRBV7-8 to TRBJ1-5; a weak D match, TRBD1 (5 bases). From germline, CDR1 is SGHVS and CDR2 FQNEAQ. V dropped 0 bases and J dropped 2 bases, with 8 bases sitting between them. The CDR3 runs 15 residues. The CDR3 here is CASSLAGGGNQPQHF. The CDR3 DNA is TGTGCCAGCAGCTTAGCGGGGGGGGGCAATCAGCCCCAGCATTTT. Combining the CDR3 with reference TRBV7-8 and TRBJ1-5 gives the whole variable domain GAGVSQSPRYKVAKRGQDVALRCDPISGHVSLFWYQQALGQGPEFLTYFQNEAQLDKSGLPSDRFFAERPEGSVSTLKIQRTQQEDSAVYLCASSLAGGGNQPQHFGDGTRLSIL.

Written as DNA, the CDR3 is TGTGCCAGCACCCGGACAGGGGTAGATCAGCCCCAGCATTTT. This sequence encodes CASTRTGVDQPQHF. The V gene is TRBV19, the J gene TRBJ1-5, with TRBD1 identical over 9 bases. J was trimmed by 5 bases and V by 9 bases; bases with no gene match: 8. The CDR3 contains 14 residues. Germline loops: CDR1 LNHDA, CDR2 SQIVND (reference sequence).

The DNA of the CDR3 is TGCGCCAGCAGTGATAGCGGGAGACCGTACAATGAGCAGTTCTTC. It is translated as CASSDSGRPYNEQFF. The V call is TRBV10-1, the J call TRBJ2-1, with TRBD2 matching 9 bases. The germline V gene encodes CDR1 WNHNN and CDR2 SYGVQD (reference sequence). Trimming cost V 3 bases and J 4 bases; bases outside gene matches: 4. The length of the CDR3 is 15 residues.

CDR3 residues: CASSIGLVILEGTGELFF. CDR3 nucleotides: TGTGCCAGTAGTATTGGGCTAGTGATATTGGAAGGCACCGGGGAGCTGTTTTTT. The chain employs TRBV19 and TRBJ2-2; the D is unclear. The CDR3 runs to 18 residues. CDR1 and CDR2 from the germline V gene are LNHDA and SQIVND (reference sequence). Trimming left V 3 bases short and J 4 bases short, with 21 bases between.

The CDR3 protein is CASSQVPGRTDTQYF. The CDR3 DNA is TGCGCCAGCAGCCAAGTGCCAGGCCGCACAGATACGCAGTATTTT. The V call is TRBV4-1, the J call TRBJ2-3; D is ambiguous. From germline, CDR1 is MGHRA and CDR2 YSYEKL. V lost 1 base to trimming and J lost 1 base, with 9 bases between them. This CDR3 comprises 15 residues.

The V call is TRBV5-3, the J call TRBJ2-7, with TRBD1 as a possible D gene (6 bases). TRBV5-3 is an ORF, and what it does is uncertain. The CDR3 runs 13 residues. V lost 8 bases to trimming and J lost 5 bases, with 17 bases between them. DNA for the CDR3: TGTGCCAGCAGCCAAGTGGGGGCCGACGAGCAGTACTTC. Translated, it gives CASSQVGADEQYF.

V gene TRBV5-1 combines with J gene TRBJ2-7; TRBD1 might be the D (5 bases). Germline CDR1 and CDR2: SGHRS and YFSETQ. The ends were cut back, 0 bases at V and 2 bases at J, with 9 bases in the middle. The CDR3 has 14 amino acids. CDR3 nucleotide sequence: TGCGCCAGCAGCTTGGAGGGGCCAACCTACGAGCAGTACTTC. It is translated as CASSLEGPTYEQYF. The whole variable domain, remainder taken from reference TRBV5-1 and TRBJ2-7, is KAGVTQTPRYLIKTRGQQVTLSCSPISGHRSVSWYQQTPGQGLQFLFEYFSETQRNKGNFPGRFSGRQFSNSRSEMNVSTLELGDSALYLCASSLEGPTYEQYFGPGTRLTVT.

This clone was detected a few times. The gene calls are TRBV28 and TRBJ1-6; TRBD1 might be the D (6 bases). CDR3 size: 13 residues. V lost 5 bases, J lost 9 bases, and 11 bases lay in between. Germline-derived CDR1 and CDR2 are MDHEN and SYDVKM. CDR3 nucleotides: TGTGCCAGCAGTGCTCAGGGGATTTCACCCCTCCACTTT. Amino acid sequence: CASSAQGISPLHF.

The rearrangement uses TRBV6-5 and TRBJ1-1; D possibly corresponds to TRBD1 (6 bases). The CDR3 loop spans 11 amino acids. V was cut by 7 bases and J by 8 bases, with 11 bases left in between. Germline V gene data show CDR1 as MNHEY and CDR2 as SVGAGI. CDR3: CASTGGREAFF. Here the CDR3 DNA reads TGTGCCAGCACGGGGGGCAGGGAAGCTTTCTTT.

CDR3 residues: CASSFTGDAYEQYF. The CDR3 nucleotides read TGCGCCAGCAGCTTCACAGGGGACGCCTACGAGCAGTACTTC. V usage is TRBV5-1 and J usage is TRBJ2-7; 7 bases line up with TRBD1. In germline, CDR1 is SGHRS, CDR2 YFSETQ. V lost 2 bases and J lost 2; bases outside the gene matches: 4. This CDR3 is 14 amino acids long.

The chain links TRBV14 to TRBJ2-2, with D hard to call. This CDR3 comprises 12 residues. Germline V gene lookup returns CDR1 SGHDN and CDR2 FVKESK. Trimming took 1 base from V and 7 from J, leaving 4 bases between them. The CDR3: CASSQGGGELFF. The CDR3 DNA reads as TGTGCCAGCAGCCAAGGCGGCGGGGAGCTGTTTTTT. Looking up the rest from reference TRBV14 and TRBJ2-2 gives the full variable domain: EAGVTQFPSHSVIEKGQTVTLRCDPISGHDNLYWYRRVMGKEIKFLLHFVKESKQDESGMPNNRFLAERTGGTYSTLKVQPAELEDSGVYFCASSQGGGELFFGEGSRLTVL.